The 16 T cell receptor beta chains presented below share a single source sample, sequenced in a study of shared clonotypes between healthy human individuals. Profiling relied on immunoSEQ multiplex PCR, and the TCRdb table lists in-frame clones only, not all of them. This table holds roughly 2,000,000 clones, less than 95% found once. Naive CD8 cells, CD45RO-negative and positively selected for CCR7, excluded terminally differentiated effector memory CD45RA+ cells. The source material was naive CD8+ T cells sorted from blood. These receptor sequences come from a man aged 18 to 35 in good health.

CDR3 nucleotides: TGCGCCAGCATGGACACGAAGCGGGAGGGCCCTTGGGAGACCCAGTACTTC. The encoded protein is CASMDTKREGPWETQYF. The gene calls are TRBV5-1 and TRBJ2-5, with TRBD2 matching 10 bases. CDR1 and CDR2 (germline): SGHRS, YFSETQ. The length of the CDR3 is 17 residues. V shed 6 bases and J 5 bases; nucleotides not matched to a gene: 16. The full variable domain, its missing parts supplied by reference TRBV5-1 and TRBJ2-5, is KAGVTQTPRYLIKTRGQQVTLSCSPISGHRSVSWYQQTPGQGLQFLFEYFSETQRNKGNFPGRFSGRQFSNSRSEMNVSTLELGDSALYLCASMDTKREGPWETQYFGPGTRLLVL.

The V call is TRBV15, the J call TRBJ1-1, with a tentative D call TRBD1 (5 bases). V shed 5 bases and J shed 2 bases, with 9 bases lying between them. The CDR3 sequence is 13 residues long. Germline values: CDR1 LNHNV, CDR2 YYDKDF (reference sequence). CDR3 DNA: TGTGCCACCAGCCGACAGCCCAACACTGAAGCTTTCTTT. Encoded protein: CATSRQPNTEAFF.

In DNA, the CDR3 is TGTGCCAGCAGTGAAAGGGCAGATACTTTTGGAAACACCATATATTTT. Encoded protein: CASSERADTFGNTIYF. This rearrangement joins TRBV6-1 to TRBJ1-3; no reliable D call. CDR1 MNHNS and CDR2 SASEGT come from the germline V gene. V lost 2 bases, J lost 3 bases, and 14 bases lay in between. The CDR3 is 16 amino acids.

This chain joins TRBV7-9 and TRBJ2-1; 9 bases agree with TRBD2. Germline V gene lookup returns CDR1 SEHNR and CDR2 FQNEAQ (reference sequence). The junction had 5 bases not matched to a gene; V was cut back by 0 bases and J by 8 bases. The CDR3 extends over 15 amino acids. The CDR3, as DNA: TGTGCCAGCAGCTTAGCCCCTAGCGGGGATGATGAGCAGTTCTTC. This encodes CASSLAPSGDDEQFF.

This clone was counted only a few times. The rearrangement links TRBV9 to TRBJ2-3; 10 bases map to TRBD2. CDR3 length: 16 amino acids. Germline CDR1 SGDLS, CDR2 YYNGEE. The ends lost 0 bases at V and 4 bases at J; junction bases unmatched: 5. The CDR3 protein is CASSVALAGEPDTQYF. In DNA, the CDR3 is TGTGCCAGCAGCGTAGCTCTAGCGGGAGAACCAGATACGCAGTATTTT.

In DNA, the CDR3 is TGTGCCAGCAGCCTCCCCACAGATACGCAGTATTTT. Its protein product is CASSLPTDTQYF. The chain links TRBV7-2 to TRBJ2-3, with D unresolved. Germline V gene data show CDR1 as SGHTA and CDR2 as FQGNSA. Trimming removed 5 bases at V and 2 bases at J, with 5 bases between. CDR3 length: 12 residues.

This clone has only one observation. The chain recombines TRBV7-2 with TRBJ2-2; 8 bases fit TRBD1. CDR3 length: 15 residues. Germline-derived CDR1 and CDR2 are SGHTA and FQGNSA. V lost 5 bases to trimming and J lost 1 base; unmatched junction nucleotides: 3. CDR3 in DNA: TGTGCCAGCAGCGAGGACAGGGTGAACACCGGGGAGCTGTTTTTT. Translation: CASSEDRVNTGELFF.

With regard to this clone: The same CDR3 can be traced to other DNA sequences in this sample. The chain recombines TRBV27 with TRBJ2-2; D might be TRBD1 (6 bases). This CDR3 spans 14 amino acids. Germline CDR1 and CDR2: MNHEY and SMNVEV (reference sequence). Deletions cut 3 bases from V and 5 bases from J, with 10 bases between. CDR3 region: CASSLAGDTGELFF. In DNA form, the CDR3 reads TGTGCCAGCAGTTTGGCAGGGGATACCGGGGAGCTGTTTTTT.

This chain uses TRBV27 with TRBJ2-7; tentatively, D is TRBD1 (6 bases). The length of the CDR3 is 16 residues. CDR1 MNHEY and CDR2 SMNVEV come from the germline V gene (reference sequence). V was pared by 4 bases and J by 0 bases, with 16 bases between. This CDR3 reads CASSSSVGHNSYEQYF. The CDR3 bases are TGTGCCAGCAGTTCCTCGGTGGGACATAACTCCTACGAGCAGTACTTC.

The chain employs TRBV9 and TRBJ1-6, with no clear D. Germline V gene lookup returns CDR1 SGDLS and CDR2 YYNGEE. The CDR3 is made up of 13 amino acids. Trimming cost V 3 bases and J 8 bases, with 9 bases left between them. The CDR3 nucleotides are TGTGCCAGCAGCGGGCTCTTAGATTCACCCCTCCACTTT. Its translation: CASSGLLDSPLHF.

The genes are TRBV28 and TRBJ2-7; TRBD1 might be the D (6 bases). CDR1 is MDHEN and CDR2 is SYDVKM in the germline V gene. This CDR3 region has 13 residues. Trimming left V 6 bases short and J 4 bases short, with 13 bases between. The CDR3 reads CASRTGYVYEQYF. The CDR3 DNA reads as TGTGCCAGCAGAACAGGGTACGTGTACGAGCAGTACTTC.

V and J are TRBV19 and TRBJ2-2; tentatively, D is TRBD1 or TRBD2 (5 bases each). The length of the CDR3 is 17 residues. The germline V and J ends were trimmed by 5 bases and 1 base, with 17 bases remaining between them. Germline lookup yields CDR1 LNHDA and CDR2 SQIVND (reference sequence). The CDR3 sequence: CASSPSDWGRNTGELFF. The CDR3, as DNA: TGTGCCAGTAGTCCGTCCGATTGGGGACGGAACACCGGGGAGCTGTTTTTT.

This rearrangement joins TRBV6-6 to TRBJ2-1; tentative D call: TRBD2 (5 bases). V lost 5 bases and J lost 4, with 9 bases in between. Germline CDR1 reads MNHNY; CDR2 reads SVGAGI (reference sequence). This CDR3 has 13 amino acids. CDR3 in DNA: TGTGCCAGCAGTCCGGGAACATACAATGAGCAGTTCTTC. Protein product: CASSPGTYNEQFF.

The rearrangement links TRBV5-4 to TRBJ1-4; D is unclear. Germline V gene lookup returns CDR1 SGHNT and CDR2 YYREEE (reference sequence). This CDR3 contains 13 residues. V lost 0 bases, J lost 5 bases, and 5 bases lay in between. CDR3 sequence reads: CASSLDGNEKLFF. The CDR3 DNA sequence: TGTGCCAGCAGCTTGGATGGGAATGAAAAACTGTTTTTT.

The rearrangement links TRBV2 to TRBJ2-7, with D possibly matching TRBD2 (5 bases). V was cut by 3 bases and J by 3 bases, with 12 bases left in between. CDR1 is SNHLY and CDR2 is FYNNEI in the germline V gene. CDR3 size: 14 residues. This CDR3 is CASSDGSTVYEQYF. As DNA, the CDR3 is TGTGCCAGCAGTGATGGGAGTACTGTCTACGAGCAGTACTTC.

The rearrangement joins TRBV4-3 to TRBJ2-2; TRBD2 agrees at 12 bases. V shed 2 bases, J shed 3 bases, and the junction held 4 bases outside the gene matches. The CDR3 is made up of 17 amino acids. Germline V gives CDR1 LGHNA, CDR2 YSLEER. CDR3 loop: CASSQWLAGGDTGELFF. The DNA of the CDR3 is TGCGCCAGCAGCCAATGGCTAGCGGGAGGGGACACCGGGGAGCTGTTTTTT.